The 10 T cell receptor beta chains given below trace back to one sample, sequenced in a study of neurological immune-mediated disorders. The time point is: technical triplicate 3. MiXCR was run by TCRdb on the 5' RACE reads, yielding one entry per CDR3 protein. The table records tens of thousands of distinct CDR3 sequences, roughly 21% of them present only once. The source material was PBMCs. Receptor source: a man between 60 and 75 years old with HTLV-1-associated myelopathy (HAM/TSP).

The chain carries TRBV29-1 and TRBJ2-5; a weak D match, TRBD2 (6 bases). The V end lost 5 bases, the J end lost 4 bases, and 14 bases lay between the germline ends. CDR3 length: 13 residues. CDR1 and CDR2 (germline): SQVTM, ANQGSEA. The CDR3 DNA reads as TGCAGCGTTCTGGGAGGTGGGGGAGAGACCCAGTACTTC. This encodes CSVLGGGGETQYF.

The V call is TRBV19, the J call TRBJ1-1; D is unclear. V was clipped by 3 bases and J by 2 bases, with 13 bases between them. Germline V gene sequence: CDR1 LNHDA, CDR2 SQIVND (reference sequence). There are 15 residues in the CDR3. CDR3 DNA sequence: TGTGCCAGTAGTATCTTGCCCCTGAGTAACACTGAAGCTTTCTTT. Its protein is CASSILPLSNTEAFF.

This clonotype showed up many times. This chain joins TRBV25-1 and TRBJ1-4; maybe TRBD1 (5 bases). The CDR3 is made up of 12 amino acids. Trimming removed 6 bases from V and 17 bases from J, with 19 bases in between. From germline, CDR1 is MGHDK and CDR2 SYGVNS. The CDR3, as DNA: TGTGCCAGCAGCATGACGGGACTCTCTTTTTTTTTT. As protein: CASSMTGLSFFF.

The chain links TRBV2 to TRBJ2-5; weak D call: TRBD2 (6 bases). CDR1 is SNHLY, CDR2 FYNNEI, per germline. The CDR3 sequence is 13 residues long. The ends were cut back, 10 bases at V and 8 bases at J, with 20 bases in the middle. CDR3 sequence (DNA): TGTGCCATCGGAAGGGAGGTTGGGGATACCCAGTACTTC. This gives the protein CAIGREVGDTQYF.

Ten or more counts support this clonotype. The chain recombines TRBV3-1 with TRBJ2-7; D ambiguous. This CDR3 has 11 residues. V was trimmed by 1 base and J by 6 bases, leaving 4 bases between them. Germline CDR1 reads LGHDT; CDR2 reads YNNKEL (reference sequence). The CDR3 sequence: CASSQGIEQYF. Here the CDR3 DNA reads TGTGCCAGCAGCCAAGGGATCGAGCAGTACTTC.

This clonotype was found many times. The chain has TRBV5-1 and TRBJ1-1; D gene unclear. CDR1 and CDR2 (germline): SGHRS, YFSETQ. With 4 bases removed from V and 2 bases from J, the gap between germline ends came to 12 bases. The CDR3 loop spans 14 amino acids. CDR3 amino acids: CASSLGSENTEAFF. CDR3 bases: TGCGCCAGCAGCCTCGGATCGGAAAACACTGAAGCTTTCTTT.

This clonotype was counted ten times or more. The CDR3 loop reads CSATIGGGYTF. CDR3 nucleotides: TGCAGCGCTACGATAGGGGGCGGCTACACCTTC. The chain has TRBV29-1 and TRBJ1-2, with TRBD1 matching 7 bases. J gave up 8 bases and V 7 bases, and 7 bases lay outside the gene matches. The CDR3 is 11 residues long. The V gene's germline CDR1 is SQVTM and CDR2 ANQGSEA. The full variable domain, rest sourced from reference TRBV29-1 and TRBJ1-2, is SAVISQKPSRDICQRGTSLTIQCQVDSQVTMMFWYRQQPGQSLTLIATANQGSEATYESGFVIDKFPISRPNLTFSTLTVSNMSPEDSSIYLCSATIGGGYTFGSGTRLTVV.

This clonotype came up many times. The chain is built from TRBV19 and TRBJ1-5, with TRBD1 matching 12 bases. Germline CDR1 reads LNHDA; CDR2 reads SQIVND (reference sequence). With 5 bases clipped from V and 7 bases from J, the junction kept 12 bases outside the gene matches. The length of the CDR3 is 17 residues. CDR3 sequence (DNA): TGTGCCAGTAGTTTCCTACCCGGGACAGGGGGCGGGCAGCCCCAGCATTTT. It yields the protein CASSFLPGTGGGQPQHF.

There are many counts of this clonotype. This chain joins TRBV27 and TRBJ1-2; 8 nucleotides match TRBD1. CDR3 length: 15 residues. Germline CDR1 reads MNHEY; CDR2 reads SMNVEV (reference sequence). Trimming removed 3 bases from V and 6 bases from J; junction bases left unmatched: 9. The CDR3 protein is CASSFQGQGGNGYTF. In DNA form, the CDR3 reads TGTGCCAGCAGTTTCCAAGGACAGGGAGGGAATGGCTACACCTTC.

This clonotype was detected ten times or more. For the CDR3, the DNA is TGTGCCAGCAGCCGTGGACTAGCGGGAAACACCGGGGAGCTGTTTTTT. Protein product: CASSRGLAGNTGELFF. The chain is built from TRBV7-9 and TRBJ2-2; 12 bases agree with TRBD2. The germline CDR1 and CDR2 sequences are SEHNR and FQNEAQ (reference sequence). The CDR3 consists of 16 residues. V was clipped by 5 bases and J by 2 bases; unmatched bases: 3.